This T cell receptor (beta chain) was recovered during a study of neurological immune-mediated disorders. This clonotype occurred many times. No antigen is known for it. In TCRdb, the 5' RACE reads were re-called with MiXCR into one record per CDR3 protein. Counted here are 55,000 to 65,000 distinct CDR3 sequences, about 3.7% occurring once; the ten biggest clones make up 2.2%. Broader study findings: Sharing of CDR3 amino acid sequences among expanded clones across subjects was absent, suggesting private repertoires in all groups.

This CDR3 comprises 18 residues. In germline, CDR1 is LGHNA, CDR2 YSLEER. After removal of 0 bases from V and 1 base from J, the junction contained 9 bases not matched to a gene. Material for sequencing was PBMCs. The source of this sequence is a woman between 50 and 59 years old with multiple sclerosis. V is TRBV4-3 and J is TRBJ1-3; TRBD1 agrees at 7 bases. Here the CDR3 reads CASSQDPGQLSSGNTIYF. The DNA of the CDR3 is TGCGCCAGCAGCCAAGACCCGGGACAGCTATCTTCTGGAAACACCATATATTTT.